The source of this T cell receptor (beta chain) is a study of T cell responses to AZD1222 COVID-19 vaccine. Study-level information: Combined were second doses at about 4 or about 12 weeks. Overall study results and limits: Mapped onto spike, vaccine-associated CD4 TCRs spanned it and were dominant at 160-218 and 743-854.

V was clipped by 0 bases and J by 4 bases, with 11 bases between them. Germline V gene sequence: CDR1 SGHRS, CDR2 YFSETQ. The CDR3 spans 14 residues. Regarding this clone: Its target is not known.

Clones were read by immunoSEQ multiplex PCR, and TCRdb kept only the in-frame ones, dropping some. The data hold some 120,000 clones, with about nine tenths observed a single time. The receptor comes from an adult in good health. The sample was peripheral blood, taken on day 0 of AZD1222 vaccination. This chain uses TRBV5-1 with TRBJ2-7; D ambiguous. CDR3 residues: CASSLGPGGYEQYF. The CDR3 coding sequence is TGCGCCAGCAGCTTGGGACCCGGTGGATACGAGCAGTACTTC.